This entry lists 28 T cell receptor beta chains sequenced from one sample in a study of blood T cell repertoires in COVID-19 (dated by TCRdb to 2018 to 2020). Library method: the immunoSEQ multiplex PCR assay. The clones in this table, taken by TCRdb from immuneACCESS, are in-frame only. Not every clone is retained; where verified, under half of the shortfall comes from an unresolved V gene, and the cause of the rest is unknown. In all, the sample holds 80,000 to 95,000 clones, and 89% of those were seen once. 3% to 4% of the sample goes to the ten largest clones. Sequenced sample: peripheral blood. These receptors were collected from a woman aged 70 to 79 with acute or convalescent COVID-19.

This clone was found once. The gene calls are TRBV6-5 and TRBJ2-2; 9 bases align to TRBD1. Unmatched junction bases numbered 7, after V lost 6 bases and J lost 5 bases. This CDR3 contains 15 residues. Germline V gives CDR1 MNHEY, CDR2 SVGAGI. Here the CDR3 DNA reads TGTGCCAGCAGACAACAGGGGGCGCGTACCGGGGAGCTGTTTTTT. This translates into CASRQQGARTGELFF.

V is TRBV2 and J is TRBJ1-5, with 7 positions matching TRBD1. The CDR3 loop spans 15 amino acids. After removal of 6 bases from V and 5 bases from J, the junction contained 10 bases not matched to a gene. Germline CDR1 is SNHLY and CDR2 is FYNNEI. In DNA form, the CDR3 reads TGTGCCAGCAGCTTAACGGGGACAGTCCATCAGCCCCAGCATTTT. Residues: CASSLTGTVHQPQHF. The whole variable domain, filled in from reference TRBV2 and TRBJ1-5, reads EPEVTQTPSHQVTQMGQEVILRCVPISNHLYFYWYRQILGQKVEFLVSFYNNEISEKSEIFDDQFSVERPDGSNFTLKIRSTKLEDSAMYFCASSLTGTVHQPQHFGDGTRLSIL.

The chain employs TRBV12-3 or TRBV12-4 and TRBJ1-5; the D is unclear. V lost 5 bases to trimming and J lost 4 bases, with 9 bases between them. The CDR3 sequence is 13 residues long. DNA for the CDR3: TGTGCCAGCAGTCTAGGCCGGAATCAGCCCCAGCATTTT. This codes for CASSLGRNQPQHF.

V gene TRBV2 combines with J gene TRBJ1-3, with D hard to call. Germline CDR1 and CDR2: SNHLY and FYNNEI. The CDR3 is 15 amino acids. Trimming removed 0 bases at V and 4 bases at J, with 10 bases between. The CDR3 nucleotides are TGTGCCAGCAGTGAAGCCCAGGTATCCGGAAACACCATATATTTT. Protein product: CASSEAQVSGNTIYF.

The CDR3 nucleotides are TGCAGCGTTGAACACCGGACAGGCTTCTCCTACGAGCAGTACGTC. This codes for CSVEHRTGFSYEQYV. This sequence joins TRBV29-1 and TRBJ2-7, with 7 bases fitting TRBD1. Germline lookup yields CDR1 SQVTM and CDR2 ANQGSEA. The CDR3 spans 15 residues. V lost 2 bases, J lost 0 bases, and 7 bases stayed unmatched.

This clone is a singleton in its sample. The chain recombines TRBV27 with TRBJ2-7, with 7 bases aligning to TRBD1. Germline V CDR1 and CDR2: MNHEY, SMNVEV (reference sequence). Germline trimming cut 4 bases from V and 1 base from J; bases unmatched to any gene: 4. CDR3 length: 14 residues. CDR3 loop: CASSSRQGSYEQYF. The DNA for the CDR3 is TGTGCCAGCAGTTCCAGACAGGGATCCTACGAGCAGTACTTC.

The chain is built from TRBV19 and TRBJ1-1, with 10 nucleotides matching TRBD1. Germline lookup yields CDR1 LNHDA and CDR2 SQIVND (reference sequence). Unmatched junction bases numbered 8, after V lost 9 bases and J lost 1 base. This CDR3 has 15 amino acids. The CDR3 DNA sequence: TGTGCCAGCCTACCCGGGACAGGGGCGAACACTGAAGCTTTCTTT. Translating gives CASLPGTGANTEAFF.

The chain joins TRBV3-1 (or the pseudogene TRBV3-2) to TRBJ1-4; D remains ambiguous. The CDR3 is 13 residues long. Germline V CDR1 and CDR2: LGHDT, YNNKEL (reference sequence). The V and J ends lost 4 bases and 8 bases respectively, with 11 bases between them. In nucleotides, the CDR3 is TGTGCCAGCAGCCCCGGTAGTATCGAAAAACTGTTTTTT. This sequence encodes CASSPGSIEKLFF.

V is TRBV28 and J is TRBJ1-2; D is perhaps TRBD1 (5 bases). Trimming removed 4 bases at V and 4 bases at J, with 16 bases between. The CDR3 has 15 residues. Looked up from germline, CDR1 is MDHEN and CDR2 is SYDVKM. In DNA, the CDR3 is TGTGCCAGCAGTTCCAACATCCCAGGGATCTATGGCTACACCTTC. This encodes CASSSNIPGIYGYTF.

J is TRBJ2-7 and V is TRBV6-6, with a tentative D call TRBD2 (6 bases). CDR3 size: 13 residues. Germline V lookup: CDR1 MNHNY, CDR2 SVGAGI (reference sequence). The germline V and J ends were trimmed by 2 bases and 4 bases, with 9 bases remaining between them. Written as DNA, the CDR3 is TGTGCCAGCAGTTACGGCGGGGATTACGAGCAGTACGTC. Amino acid sequence: CASSYGGDYEQYV.

The chain combines TRBV29-1 with TRBJ1-1; no reliable D call. The germline V and J ends were trimmed by 4 bases and 4 bases, with 13 bases remaining between them. The CDR3 totals 13 residues. Germline CDR1 reads SQVTM; CDR2 reads ANQGSEA. Here the CDR3 reads CSVALDSTTEAFF. CDR3 DNA sequence: TGCAGCGTTGCTTTGGACTCTACCACTGAAGCTTTCTTT.

The genes are TRBV28 and TRBJ2-1; 9 bases line up with TRBD1. J lost 4 bases, V lost 1 base, and 14 bases had no gene match. The CDR3 contains 19 residues. CDR1 MDHEN and CDR2 SYDVKM come from the germline V gene. This chain's CDR3 is CASSLFLVRDRALYNEQFF. As DNA, the CDR3 is TGTGCCAGCAGTTTATTCCTCGTGAGGGACAGGGCTCTGTACAATGAGCAGTTCTTC.

The chain joins TRBV6-5 to TRBJ1-1; TRBD1 aligns across 10 bases. With 6 bases clipped from V and 5 bases from J, the junction kept 6 bases outside the gene matches. Germline assignment: CDR1 MNHEY and CDR2 SVGAGI. The CDR3 spans 14 residues. This CDR3 reads CASSRGQGVTEAFF. The CDR3 DNA reads TGTGCCAGCAGCCGCGGACAGGGGGTGACTGAAGCTTTCTTT.

The rearrangement uses TRBV25-1 and TRBJ1-4; D is ambiguous. Germline V gene sequence: CDR1 MGHDK, CDR2 SYGVNS. CDR3 length: 16 amino acids. Trimming cost V 4 bases and J 5 bases, with 17 bases left between them. The CDR3 spells CASSVKDKTWNEKLFF. The DNA for the CDR3 is TGTGCCAGCAGTGTCAAAGATAAGACTTGGAATGAAAAACTGTTTTTT. The variable domain in full, completed from reference TRBV25-1 and TRBJ1-4, reads EADIYQTPRYLVIGTGKKITLECSQTMGHDKMYWYQQDPGMELHLIHYSYGVNSTEKGDLSSESTVSRIRTEHFPLTLESARPSHTSQYLCASSVKDKTWNEKLFFGSGTQLSVL.

The chain carries TRBV15 and TRBJ2-7, with 9 nucleotides matching TRBD1. The CDR3 totals 13 residues. V lost 8 bases to trimming and J lost 7 bases; unmatched junction nucleotides: 9. Per the germline V gene, CDR1 is LNHNV and CDR2 is YYDKDF (reference sequence). DNA for the CDR3: TGTGCCACCGCCCGGGACAGGGTTGGGGAGCAGTACTTC. Residues: CATARDRVGEQYF.

This clone has only one observation. The chain recombines TRBV6-1 with TRBJ2-2; 7 nucleotides align to TRBD1. This CDR3 comprises 16 residues. V lost 0 bases, J lost 5 bases, and 6 bases stayed unmatched. The V gene's germline CDR1 is MNHNS and CDR2 SASEGT. CDR3 coding DNA: TGTGCCAGCAGTGAAGCGAAGGGGGCGTGGACCGGGGAGCTGTTTTTT. Translated, it gives CASSEAKGAWTGELFF.

This clone was picked up one time. V usage is TRBV11-2 and J usage is TRBJ2-7, with D uncertain. The CDR3 extends over 14 amino acids. V was trimmed by 3 bases and J by 6 bases, leaving 15 bases between them. Germline V gives CDR1 SGHAT, CDR2 FQNNGV. The CDR3 region has the DNA TGTGCCAGCAGCTTTAATCCCGCCGTTAGCGAGCAGTACGTC. Residues: CASSFNPAVSEQYV.

The chain is built from TRBV5-8 and TRBJ2-7; a possible D gene is TRBD2 (5 bases). Germline V gives CDR1 SGHTS, CDR2 YDEGEE. The CDR3 loop spans 14 amino acids. Trimming removed 3 bases from V and 3 bases from J, with 13 bases in between. The CDR3 sequence is CASSSLRGNYEQYF. The DNA for the CDR3 is TGTGCCAGCAGCTCGCTCAGAGGGAACTACGAGCAGTACTTC.

This sequence joins TRBV30 and TRBJ2-2, with D maybe TRBD1 (5 bases). V lost 0 bases to trimming and J lost 6 bases, with 8 bases between them. The CDR3 is 13 residues long. The germline gives CDR1 GTSNPN, CDR2 SVGIG (reference sequence). In DNA, the CDR3 is TGTGCCTGGAGTGTGGCAGGGCCCGGGGAGCTGTTTTTT. It translates to CAWSVAGPGELFF.

The chain employs TRBV11-2 and TRBJ1-1; TRBD1 might be the D (5 bases). V shed 2 bases and J shed 4 bases, with 11 bases lying between them. The CDR3 consists of 14 residues. Germline V gene sequence: CDR1 SGHAT, CDR2 FQNNGV. Here the CDR3 reads CASSLSLGGTEAFF. The CDR3 coding sequence is TGTGCCAGCAGCTTAAGCTTGGGGGGCACTGAAGCTTTCTTT.

The V gene is TRBV2, the J gene TRBJ2-2; 12 bases are shared with TRBD2. Trimming took 6 bases from V and 6 from J; bases not matched to a gene: 8. Germline-derived CDR1 and CDR2 are SNHLY and FYNNEI. This CDR3 spans 16 amino acids. The CDR3 DNA reads TGTGCCAGCAGAGCGGGACTAGCGGGTATTGCCGGGGAGCTGTTTTTT. It codes for CASRAGLAGIAGELFF. The full variable domain, its missing parts supplied by reference TRBV2 and TRBJ2-2, is EPEVTQTPSHQVTQMGQEVILRCVPISNHLYFYWYRQILGQKVEFLVSFYNNEISEKSEIFDDQFSVERPDGSNFTLKIRSTKLEDSAMYFCASRAGLAGIAGELFFGEGSRLTVL.

This chain joins TRBV12-3 or TRBV12-4 and TRBJ2-5; possibly TRBD1 for D (5 bases). This CDR3 has 13 residues. Trimming pared 6 bases from V and 3 bases from J, leaving 11 bases between. The CDR3 protein is CASSLDSKETQYF. The CDR3 DNA is TGTGCCAGCAGCCTCGACAGTAAAGAGACCCAGTACTTC.

V usage is TRBV28 and J usage is TRBJ1-6; 8 nucleotides match TRBD1. CDR3 length: 17 residues. Germline V gene sequence: CDR1 MDHEN, CDR2 SYDVKM. The junction had 9 bases not matched to a gene; V was cut back by 2 bases and J by 6 bases. DNA of the CDR3: TGTGCCAGCAGTTTACCCACAGGGGGTAACGTTAATTCACCCCTCCACTTT. Translated, it gives CASSLPTGGNVNSPLHF.

The rearrangement joins TRBV18 to TRBJ2-5, with TRBD1 matching 7 bases. V gave up 3 bases and J gave up 2 bases; unmatched junction bases: 3. Germline values: CDR1 KGHSH, CDR2 LQKENI. The CDR3 is 14 amino acids. This CDR3 reads CASSPLDRQETQYF. The DNA for the CDR3 is TGTGCCAGCTCACCCCTGGACAGGCAAGAGACCCAGTACTTC. Full variable domain (outside the CDR3, taken from reference TRBV18 and TRBJ2-5): NAGVMQNPRHLVRRRGQEARLRCSPMKGHSHVYWYRQLPEEGLKFMVYLQKENIIDESGMPKERFSAEFPKEGPSILRIQQVVRGDSAAYFCASSPLDRQETQYFGPGTRLLVL.

The chain uses TRBV18 and TRBJ2-1; 14 bases are shared with TRBD2. This CDR3 is 14 amino acids long. Germline CDR1 KGHSH, CDR2 LQKENI. J lost 10 bases, V lost 6 bases, and 5 bases had no gene match. CDR3 DNA sequence: TGTGCCAGCTCGGGACTAGCGGGAGCCAACGAGCAGTTCTTC. Translating it yields CASSGLAGANEQFF.

This chain uses TRBV4-1 with TRBJ2-1; TRBD2 is a possible D gene (6 bases). Between the trimmed V and J ends, which lost 4 bases and 2 bases, there was a span of 15 bases. Germline V gene data show CDR1 as MGHRA and CDR2 as YSYEKL. This CDR3 region has 16 residues. DNA for the CDR3: TGCGCCAGCAGCCCAGACCCCAGCGGGCCCTACAATGAGCAGTTCTTC. It codes for CASSPDPSGPYNEQFF.

J is TRBJ2-7 and V is TRBV4-1; D is perhaps TRBD1 (6 bases). There are 14 residues in the CDR3. CDR1 and CDR2 (germline): MGHRA, YSYEKL. The V and J ends lost 4 bases and 4 bases respectively, with 14 bases between them. The CDR3 bases are TGCGCCAGCAGCCCCGATAGGACAGCTTACGAGCAGTACGTC. Its translation is CASSPDRTAYEQYV.

The chain carries TRBV19 and TRBJ1-1, with D perhaps TRBD1 (5 bases). This CDR3 region has 14 residues. CDR1 LNHDA and CDR2 SQIVND come from the germline V gene (reference sequence). V was shortened by 8 bases and J by 3 bases, with 16 bases between the two germline ends. CDR3 loop: CASVDRMADTEAFF. The CDR3 DNA follows: TGTGCCAGTGTTGACAGAATGGCGGACACTGAAGCTTTCTTT.